This entry lists 28 T cell receptor beta chains sequenced from one sample in a study of CD4 T cells in relation to SARS-CoV-2 and coronaviruses. For these receptors, no antigen is known. Assay: immunoSEQ multiplex PCR; the TCRdb copy retains only in-frame clones and omits some. The sample gives 20,000 to 25,000 clones, over 60% of which show up once; about 18% is in the top ten. Unexposed donor CD4+ T cells date from about 2011-2018, before the COVID-19 pandemic. CD4+ T cells were isolated from the cells after more than nine days of culture. The sequenced sample was CD4+ T cells from PBMCs, cultured in vitro. Receptors originate from a human donor in good health.

The chain employs TRBV2 and TRBJ1-1, with no clear D. This CDR3 spans 12 amino acids. Germline V lookup: CDR1 SNHLY, CDR2 FYNNEI. Trimming pared 8 bases from V and 0 bases from J, leaving 7 bases between. DNA of the CDR3: TGTGCCAGCGCTCTCTTGAACACTGAAGCTTTCTTT. It yields the protein CASALLNTEAFF.

The V and J genes are TRBV5-1 and TRBJ2-3; the match to TRBD2 covers 7 bases. The germline gives CDR1 SGHRS, CDR2 YFSETQ. V dropped 5 bases and J dropped 3; count of bases not matched to a gene: 6. The length of the CDR3 is 14 residues. CDR3 region: CASRTFSGTDTQYF. CDR3 in DNA: TGCGCCAGCAGGACCTTTAGCGGGACAGATACGCAGTATTTT.

The count of this clone is one. In DNA, the CDR3 is TGTGCCAGCACGACGACAGTGCTCCCTTACGAGCAGTACTTC. Protein sequence: CASTTTVLPYEQYF. This sequence joins TRBV2 and TRBJ2-7, with D maybe TRBD1 (5 bases). With 7 bases removed from V and 4 bases from J, the gap between germline ends came to 17 bases. The germline CDR1 and CDR2 sequences are SNHLY and FYNNEI. This CDR3 has 14 amino acids.

The gene calls are TRBV4-1 and TRBJ2-7, with a tentative D call TRBD2 (6 bases). V was shortened by 1 base and J by 0 bases, with 7 bases between the two germline ends. In germline, CDR1 is MGHRA, CDR2 YSYEKL. This CDR3 comprises 14 residues. Here the CDR3 reads CASSQGGGSYEQYF. In DNA form, the CDR3 reads TGCGCCAGCAGCCAAGGGGGAGGCTCCTACGAGCAGTACTTC.

The rearrangement links TRBV3-1 (or the pseudogene TRBV3-2) to TRBJ1-2; D not resolved. CDR3 length: 13 amino acids. V was clipped by 4 bases and J by 1 base, with 7 bases between them. Germline CDR1 and CDR2: LGHDT and YNNKEL (reference sequence). The CDR3 region is CASSLDLNYGYTF. CDR3 DNA sequence: TGTGCCAGCAGCCTAGACCTTAACTATGGCTACACCTTC.

The rearrangement uses TRBV12-3 or TRBV12-4 and TRBJ2-7; no clear D. V was clipped by 3 bases and J by 7 bases, with 7 bases between them. This CDR3 has 11 amino acids. The chain's CDR3 is CASSLEKEQYF. DNA for the CDR3: TGTGCCAGCAGTTTGGAGAAGGAGCAGTACTTC.

The gene calls are TRBV18 and TRBJ2-3; 14 bases align to TRBD2. The CDR3 has 16 amino acids. Germline assignment: CDR1 KGHSH and CDR2 LQKENI. V was clipped by 5 bases and J by 6 bases; unmatched bases: 7. The CDR3 is CASSSGLAGGLDTQYF. The CDR3 nucleotides read TGTGCCAGCTCATCCGGACTAGCGGGAGGTTTGGATACGCAGTATTTT.

The V call is TRBV7-6, the J call TRBJ1-1; 8 bases are a match to TRBD1. The CDR3 contains 19 residues. V trimming: 5 bases; J trimming: 2 bases; junction bases outside the gene matches: 19. CDR1 is SGHVS and CDR2 is FNYEAQ in the germline V gene. The DNA for the CDR3 is TGTGCCAGCAGCATTCCCCGGACAGGGTTCACTTCGGGAAACACTGAAGCTTTCTTT. It yields the protein CASSIPRTGFTSGNTEAFF.

This clone has just one count. The genes are TRBV6-6 and TRBJ2-5, with TRBD1 matching 8 bases. CDR1 and CDR2 (germline): MNHNY, SVGAGI (reference sequence). Trimming at V came to 6 bases and at J to 2 bases, leaving 11 bases not matched to a gene. CDR3 length: 16 amino acids. The CDR3 spells CASRPQGARPQETQYF. The CDR3 DNA is TGTGCCAGCAGACCTCAGGGGGCCCGGCCGCAAGAGACCCAGTACTTC.

V and J are TRBV7-9 and TRBJ1-5; 9 bases are a match to TRBD1. The germline CDR1 and CDR2 sequences are SEHNR and FQNEAQ (reference sequence). V shed 5 bases and J 5 bases; nucleotides not matched to a gene: 7. The CDR3 totals 15 residues. For the CDR3, the DNA is TGTGCCAGCAGCGTGGGGACAGGGCCTTATCAGCCCCAGCATTTT. The encoded protein is CASSVGTGPYQPQHF.

This clone was counted once. The chain combines TRBV5-1 with TRBJ2-5; TRBD1 agrees at 7 bases. This CDR3 has 13 residues. Germline values: CDR1 SGHRS, CDR2 YFSETQ. V lost 9 bases and J lost 2; bases outside the gene matches: 7. CDR3: CAIRDSRQETQYF. CDR3 sequence (DNA): TGCGCCATTCGGGACAGTCGTCAAGAGACCCAGTACTTC.

This clone was found once. CDR3 residues: CASSLEISGGLGEQFF. The CDR3 nucleotides are TGTGCCAGCAGCTTAGAGATTAGCGGGGGTCTGGGTGAGCAGTTCTTC. The genes are TRBV7-9 and TRBJ2-1; TRBD2 agrees at 9 bases. The CDR3 spans 16 residues. V shed 1 base, J shed 9 bases, and the junction held 10 bases outside the gene matches. Germline CDR1 is SEHNR and CDR2 is FQNEAQ (reference sequence).

This rearrangement joins TRBV4-2 to TRBJ2-5; D not resolved. In germline, CDR1 is LGHNA, CDR2 YNFKEQ. The V end lost 0 bases, the J end lost 7 bases, and 9 bases lay between the germline ends. CDR3 length equals 13 residues. The chain's CDR3 is CASSQEVVGTQYF. The CDR3 DNA reads as TGTGCCAGCAGCCAAGAGGTTGTAGGGACCCAGTACTTC.

V usage is TRBV3-1 (or the pseudogene TRBV3-2) and J usage is TRBJ1-1; D ambiguous. Germline CDR1 LGHDT, CDR2 YNNKEL (reference sequence). The CDR3 is made up of 14 amino acids. Trimming removed 4 bases from V and 3 bases from J, with 12 bases in between. CDR3 residues: CASSPFRVYTEAFF. As DNA, the CDR3 is TGTGCCAGCAGCCCCTTTCGAGTATACACTGAAGCTTTCTTT.

The rearrangement links TRBV15 to TRBJ2-1; 10 bases fit TRBD1. The J segment lost 6 bases and the V segment lost 1 base, leaving 6 bases of the junction unmatched. This CDR3 contains 16 residues. Germline values: CDR1 LNHNV, CDR2 YYDKDF (reference sequence). CDR3 DNA sequence: TGTGCCACCAGCAGAGGAGGGACAGGGGAAATCAATGAGCAGTTCTTC. It is translated as CATSRGGTGEINEQFF.

This clone was recorded once. The rearrangement uses TRBV15 and TRBJ2-7; D remains unclear. The CDR3 is 12 amino acids. Germline V gene data show CDR1 as LNHNV and CDR2 as YYDKDF (reference sequence). Trimming cost V 1 base and J 2 bases, with 3 bases left between them. CDR3 nucleotide sequence: TGTGCCACCAGCAGAGGACCCTACGAGCAGTACTTC. Translation: CATSRGPYEQYF.

The V gene is TRBV6-5, the J gene TRBJ1-1, with TRBD1 as a possible D gene (5 bases). V was pared by 0 bases and J by 5 bases, with 13 bases between. Looked up from germline, CDR1 is MNHEY and CDR2 is SVGAGI. The CDR3 sequence is 15 residues long. CDR3 loop: CASSYSTPRGTEAFF. The CDR3 nucleotides read TGTGCCAGCAGTTACTCGACCCCGAGGGGTACTGAAGCTTTCTTT.

The chain couples TRBV20-1 to TRBJ2-1; the D call may be TRBD1 or TRBD2 (5 bases each). V gave up 5 bases and J gave up 12 bases, with 14 bases separating them. Per germline, CDR1 DFQATT and CDR2 SNEGSKA (reference sequence). The CDR3 has 11 residues. The CDR3 nucleotides read TGCAGTGCTCCCGGGACCTTCGGGCAGTTCTTC. Translation: CSAPGTFGQFF.

To note about this clone: Other DNA sequences from this sample encode an identical CDR3 as well. The V gene is TRBV7-3, the J gene TRBJ2-1; unclear D gene. The CDR3 extends over 13 amino acids. Looked up from germline, CDR1 is SGHTA and CDR2 is FQGTGA. V shed 3 bases and J shed 5 bases, with 8 bases lying between them. CDR3 coding DNA: TGTGCCAGCAGCTTGACAACCGACAATGAGCAGTTCTTC. This sequence encodes CASSLTTDNEQFF.

V is TRBV19 and J is TRBJ1-4, with 8 bases lining up with TRBD1. Losses at the gene ends were 10 bases for V and 8 bases for J; bases not matched to a gene: 12. CDR1 and CDR2 (germline): LNHDA, SQIVND (reference sequence). The CDR3 covers 14 residues. The CDR3 sequence is CATRLDRVGEKLFF. The CDR3 nucleotides are TGTGCCACCAGACTGGACAGGGTCGGGGAAAAACTGTTTTTT. Complete variable domain (other parts from reference TRBV19 and TRBJ1-4): DGGITQSPKYLFRKEGQNVTLSCEQNLNHDAMYWYRQDPGQGLRLIYYSQIVNDFQKGDIAEGYSVSREKKESFPLTVTSAQKNPTAFYLCATRLDRVGEKLFFGSGTQLSVL.

This sequence joins TRBV18 and TRBJ2-7; 7 bases agree with TRBD2. The CDR3 extends over 13 amino acids. V lost 4 bases and J lost 3; bases outside the gene matches: 3. Germline V gene lookup returns CDR1 KGHSH and CDR2 LQKENI. The CDR3 DNA sequence: TGTGCCAGCTCACAATCGGGAGGCTACGAGCAGTACTTC. It codes for CASSQSGGYEQYF. The variable domain in full, with the rest retrieved from reference TRBV18 and TRBJ2-7, is NAGVMQNPRHLVRRRGQEARLRCSPMKGHSHVYWYRQLPEEGLKFMVYLQKENIIDESGMPKERFSAEFPKEGPSILRIQQVVRGDSAAYFCASSQSGGYEQYFGPGTRLTVT.

The V gene is TRBV6-6, the J gene TRBJ2-7; 9 bases align to TRBD1. The ends lost 6 bases at V and 5 bases at J; junction bases unmatched: 2. CDR1 MNHNY and CDR2 SVGAGI come from the germline V gene (reference sequence). The CDR3 runs 12 residues. The CDR3 sequence: CASRRTGDEQYF. In nucleotides, the CDR3 is TGTGCCAGCAGGAGGACAGGGGACGAGCAGTACTTC.

This chain joins TRBV7-9 and TRBJ2-5, with no clear D. The germline V gene encodes CDR1 SEHNR and CDR2 FQNEAQ (reference sequence). Trimming removed 1 base at V and 5 bases at J, with 8 bases between. This CDR3 comprises 13 residues. CDR3 protein: CASSLGSWETQYF. The CDR3 DNA reads TGTGCCAGCAGCTTAGGCTCCTGGGAGACCCAGTACTTC. Using reference TRBV7-9 and TRBJ2-5 for the parts outside the CDR3, the full variable domain is DTGVSQNPRHKITKRGQNVTFRCDPISEHNRLYWYRQTLGQGPEFLTYFQNEAQLEKSRLLSDRFSAERPKGSFSTLEIQRTEQGDSAMYLCASSLGSWETQYFGPGTRLLVL.

This clone appeared a few times. The V and J genes are TRBV27 and TRBJ1-3; D unresolved. With 1 base removed from V and 0 bases from J, the gap between germline ends came to 7 bases. The CDR3 sequence is 15 residues long. The germline CDR1 and CDR2 sequences are MNHEY and SMNVEV (reference sequence). The CDR3 coding sequence is TGTGCCAGCAGTTTATTTCTGAGCTCTGGAAACACCATATATTTT. Translating it yields CASSLFLSSGNTIYF.

The chain employs TRBV30 and TRBJ2-1, with TRBD2 identical over 16 bases. This CDR3 has 19 amino acids. CDR1 GTSNPN and CDR2 SVGIG come from the germline V gene (reference sequence). J lost 4 bases, V lost 2 bases, and 11 bases had no gene match. The CDR3 DNA sequence: TGTGCCTGGAGTATCGGGACTAGCGGGAGGGCATTTCTTTACAATGAGCAGTTCTTC. Translated, it gives CAWSIGTSGRAFLYNEQFF.

The chain has TRBV11-2 and TRBJ2-7, with D possibly being TRBD1 or TRBD2 (5 bases each). Trimming removed 2 bases from V and 6 bases from J, with 17 bases in between. The CDR3 runs to 15 residues. Germline V gives CDR1 SGHAT, CDR2 FQNNGV. For the CDR3, the DNA is TGTGCCAGCAGCTTACGGCGGGCAGGGTCGGCCGAGCAGTACTTC. Amino acid sequence: CASSLRRAGSAEQYF.

J is TRBJ1-1 and V is TRBV11-2; D perhaps matches TRBD1 (5 bases). V lost 4 bases and J lost 4, with 10 bases in between. This CDR3 contains 13 residues. Germline V gene lookup returns CDR1 SGHAT and CDR2 FQNNGV. The CDR3 reads CASSSQVPTEAFF. CDR3 DNA sequence: TGTGCCAGCAGCTCACAGGTGCCCACTGAAGCTTTCTTT. The full variable domain, in which reference TRBV11-2 and TRBJ1-1 provide the parts outside the CDR3, is EAGVAQSPRYKIIEKRQSVAFWCNPISGHATLYWYQQILGQGPKLLIQFQNNGVVDDSQLPKDRFSAERLKGVDSTLKIQPAKLEDSAVYLCASSSQVPTEAFFGQGTRLTVV.

The J gene is TRBJ2-1, the V gene TRBV2; D is ambiguous. Germline CDR1 SNHLY, CDR2 FYNNEI. Trimming removed 11 bases at V and 5 bases at J, with 16 bases between. The CDR3 contains 13 residues. CDR3 region: CASLLGIHNEQFF. The CDR3 bases are TGTGCCTCCTTGCTTGGGATCCACAATGAGCAGTTCTTC.